The subject of this entry is one T cell receptor (beta chain). The target antigen is unknown. This CDR3 is 15 amino acids long. After removal of 5 bases from V and 1 base from J, the junction contained 7 bases not matched to a gene. The V gene's germline CDR1 is SGHAT and CDR2 FQNNGV. The source of the sample is a study of Ad26.COV2.S vaccination and SARS-CoV-2 variants. Study results and limitations: The TCR-based breadth and depth measures might underestimate overall T cell responses.

The method was immunoSEQ multiplex PCR; TCRdb's version includes in-frame clones alone and lacks a portion of them. The sample includes around 350,000 clones, 92% of them seen just once. The specimen was peripheral blood, collected after recovery from COVID-19. The rearrangement links TRBV11-2 to TRBJ1-1; 7 bases agree with TRBD1. The receptor was derived from a human donor who had recovered from COVID-19. Here the CDR3 reads CASSLGGQTNTEAFF. Written as DNA, the CDR3 is TGTGCCAGCAGCCTTGGGGGACAGACGAACACTGAAGCTTTCTTT.